This is a list of T cell receptor beta chains from one sample in a study of blood T cell repertoires in COVID-19. The assay was immunoSEQ multiplex PCR, and TCRdb's table has in-frame clones only and misses some. The table lists about 250,000 clones, 65% to 80% of them singletons, with about 4% in the top ten. Sequences were obtained from peripheral blood. The receptors stem from a woman in her thirties or forties with active or convalescent COVID-19. Both conserved end residues are part of each CDR3. D genes are given only for firm matches. The size field is filled for only some rows; it gives once, few, many or a size class.

>once|TRBJ1-1|TRBV27|NA
TGTGCCAGCAGTTTACCGGGCACTGAAGCTTTCTTT
CASSLPGTEAFF
>NA|TRBJ1-2|TRBV7-2|TRBD1
TGTGCCAGCAGATTCGCGGGACAGGGTGGGGGCTACACCTTC
CASRFAGQGGGYTF
>NA|TRBJ2-2|TRBV15|NA
TGTGCCACTGCCAAGGACAGCGGGGAGCTGTTTTTT
CATAKDSGELFF
>NA|TRBJ2-1|TRBV5-1|TRBD1
TGCGCCAGCAGCATCCGACCGGGACAGGGGAACAATGAGCAGTTCTTC
CASSIRPGQGNNEQFF
>NA|TRBJ2-7|TRBV19|NA
TGTGCCAGTAGCTCCGGGATTCTCTACGAGCAGTACTTC
CASSSGILYEQYF
>NA|TRBJ1-1|TRBV6-6|TRBD1
TGTGCCAGCAGTACGGGACAGACCTTGAACACTGAAGCTTTCTTT
CASSTGQTLNTEAFF
>once|TRBJ1-1|TRBV5-1|NA
TGCGCCAGCAGCTTGGTTACGGGGAACACTGAAGCTTTCTTT
CASSLVTGNTEAFF
>NA|TRBJ1-5|TRBV10-2|NA
TGCGCCAGCAGTGAGCGGTGGGGGCGGCGACAGCCCCAGCATTTT
CASSERWGRRQPQHF
>NA|TRBJ2-1|TRBV6-2/TRBV6-3|TRBD2
TGTGCCAGCAGTTCCACTCGTAATAGCGGGGGCCCTGAGCAGTTCTTC
CASSSTRNSGGPEQFF
>once|TRBJ1-5|TRBV11-2|NA
TGTGCCAGCAGCTTAGGTGGCGGGGCGCAATCAGCCCAGCATTTT
CASSLGGGAQSAQHF
>NA|TRBJ2-1|TRBV3-1/TRBV3-2|TRBD2
TGTGCCAGCAGCCAAGGTAAGGGACTAGCGGAGTTCTTC
CASSQGKGLAEFF
>NA|TRBJ2-3|TRBV9|TRBD2
TGCGCCAGCAGCGTCGGGGGGGCGGGGGCAGATACGCAGTATTTT
CASSVGGAGADTQYF
>NA|TRBJ1-4|TRBV5-1|TRBD1
TGCGCCAGCAGCCCCCACAGGGGGCTTTCGGAAAAACTGTTTTTT
CASSPHRGLSEKLFF
>NA|TRBJ1-1|TRBV12-5|NA
TGTGCTAGTGGTTTAGAGGCAAACACTGAAGCTTTCTTT
CASGLEANTEAFF
>NA|TRBJ2-1|TRBV5-8|NA
TGTGCCAGCAGCTTCGGGGAAAGCTCCTACAATGAGCAGTTCTTC
CASSFGESSYNEQFF
>NA|TRBJ1-2|TRBV12-3/TRBV12-4|NA
TGTGCCAGCAGCACCGACAGTGGGGTTGGCTACACCTTC
CASSTDSGVGYTF
>NA|TRBJ1-3|TRBV9|NA
TGTGCCAGCAGCGTCGCCTGGGGGGGGTCTGGAAACACCATATATTTT
CASSVAWGGSGNTIYF
>once|TRBJ2-7|TRBV7-5|NA
TGTGTCAGACTCGGGTACGAGCAGTACTTC
CVRLGYEQYF
>NA|TRBJ1-3|TRBV19|NA
TGTGCCTCAAGGCGGGACTCTGGAAACACCATATATTTT
CASRRDSGNTIYF
>NA|TRBJ2-3|TRBV6-4|NA
TGTGCCAGCAGCCTCTCCGCGGAAGATACGCAGTATTTT
CASSLSAEDTQYF
>NA|TRBJ1-2|TRBV12-3/TRBV12-4|TRBD1
TGTGCCAGTAGCTTGAAGGGGGCGGTTGGCTACACCTTC
CASSLKGAVGYTF
>many|TRBJ1-5|TRBV5-6|TRBD1
TGTGCCAGCAGCTTGGGGGACAGGGCTTTCCAGCCCCAGCATTTT
CASSLGDRAFQPQHF
>NA|TRBJ1-1|TRBV3-1/TRBV3-2|NA
TGTGCCAGCAGCCAGGCAGGGGTTTCCGAAGCTTTCTTT
CASSQAGVSEAFF
>NA|TRBJ2-2|TRBV5-4|TRBD2
TGTGCCAGCAGCTTGCCACCTTTCCTAGCGGGGAGTACCGGGGAGCTGTTTTTT
CASSLPPFLAGSTGELFF
>NA|TRBJ1-1|TRBV6-5|TRBD1
TGTGCCAGCAGTTATGCATCTTACAGGGGAACTGAAGCTTTCTTT
CASSYASYRGTEAFF
>NA|TRBJ1-2|TRBV27|NA
TGTGCCAGCAGTCTGACAGGCCCTTATGGAGGCTACACCTTC
CASSLTGPYGGYTF
>few|TRBJ1-1|TRBV5-1|NA
TGCGCCAGCAGCCAAGGGGGTTACCCTGAAGCTTTCTTT
CASSQGGYPEAFF
>few|TRBJ1-1|TRBV5-4|NA
TGTGCCAGCAGCTTGGTAGGGGCCACTGAAGCTTTCTTT
CASSLVGATEAFF
>NA|TRBJ2-2|TRBV5-1|NA
TGCGCCAGCAGACCCAGGACAGACATGAACACCGGGGAGCTGTTTTTT
CASRPRTDMNTGELFF
>NA|TRBJ1-1|TRBV7-3|TRBD1
TGTGCCAGCAGCCGGACAGGCTTCAACACTGAAGCTTTCTTT
CASSRTGFNTEAFF
>NA|TRBJ1-3|TRBV28|NA
TGTGCCAGCAGTTCACGGCCTAGCTCTGGAAACACCATATATTTT
CASSSRPSSGNTIYF
>NA|TRBJ1-6|TRBV10-3|TRBD1
TGTGCCATCAGTGACAGGGGGCCGTCTAATTCACCCCTCCACTTT
CAISDRGPSNSPLHF
>once|TRBJ1-1|TRBV28|TRBD1
TGTGCCAGCAGTAAAGGGGGCGCGGGCACTGAAGCTTTCTTT
CASSKGGAGTEAFF
>NA|TRBJ2-3|TRBV5-4|NA
TGTGCCAGCAGCTTGCCGGGGGGCATGCAGTATTTT
CASSLPGGMQYF
>NA|TRBJ2-5|TRBV20-1|NA
TGCAGTTTCCGGGACCAAGAGACCCAGTACTTC
CSFRDQETQYF
>once|TRBJ2-3|TRBV5-6|TRBD2
TGTGCCAGCAGCTCATCGGCGGCTAGCGGGGGCCGTAGCACAGATACGCAGTATTTT
CASSSSAASGGRSTDTQYF
>few|TRBJ2-1|TRBV11-1|TRBD2
TGTGCCAGCAGCTTAGTCGGGCTAGCGGACTACAATGAGCAGTTCTTC
CASSLVGLADYNEQFF
>NA|TRBJ1-2|TRBV28|NA
TGTGCCAGCAGTTTCTTTACTACAGGCACCGGCTACACCTTC
CASSFFTTGTGYTF
>few|TRBJ1-2|TRBV10-3|TRBD1
TGTGCCATCAGTGAGCGGACAGGGGCGGGCTATGGCTACACCTTC
CAISERTGAGYGYTF
>NA|TRBJ1-2|TRBV6-5|TRBD1
TGTGCCAGCAGTTACCCGGGACAGCCCTATGGCTACACCTTC
CASSYPGQPYGYTF
>few|TRBJ2-4|TRBV7-8|NA
TGTGCCAGCAGCTTAGCGGGCCGATTCAGGGAAATAGGAAACATTCAGTACTTC
CASSLAGRFREIGNIQYF
>few|TRBJ1-2|TRBV30|TRBD1
TGTGCCTGGAGGCAGGGGGCAGGTGGCTACACCTTC
CAWRQGAGGYTF
>NA|TRBJ2-5|TRBV28|TRBD2
TGTGCCAGCACCACGCGACTAGCGGTAAAAGAGACCCAGTACTTC
CASTTRLAVKETQYF
>NA|TRBJ1-6|TRBV3-1/TRBV3-2|NA
TGTGCCAGCAGCCAAAGGAGTTCACCCCTCCACTTT
CASSQRSSPLHF
>NA|TRBJ1-2|TRBV5-1|TRBD1
TGCGCCAGCAGCTTGGCCGGGACAGGGGCCTATGGCTACACCTTC
CASSLAGTGAYGYTF